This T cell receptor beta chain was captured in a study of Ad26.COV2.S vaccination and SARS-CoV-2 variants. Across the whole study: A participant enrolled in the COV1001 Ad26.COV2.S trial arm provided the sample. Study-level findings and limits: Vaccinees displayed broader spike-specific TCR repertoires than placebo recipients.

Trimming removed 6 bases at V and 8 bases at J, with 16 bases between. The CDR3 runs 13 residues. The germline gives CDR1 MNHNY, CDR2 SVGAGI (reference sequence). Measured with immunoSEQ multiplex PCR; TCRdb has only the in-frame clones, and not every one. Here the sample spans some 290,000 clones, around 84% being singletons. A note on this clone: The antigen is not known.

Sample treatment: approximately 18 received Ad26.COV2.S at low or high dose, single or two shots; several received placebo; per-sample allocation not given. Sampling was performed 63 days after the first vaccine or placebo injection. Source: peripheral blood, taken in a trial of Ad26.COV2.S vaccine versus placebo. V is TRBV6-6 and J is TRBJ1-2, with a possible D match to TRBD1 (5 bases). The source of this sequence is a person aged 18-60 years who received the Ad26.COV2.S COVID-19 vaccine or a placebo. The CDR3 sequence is CASRLQQGVGYTF. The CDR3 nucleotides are TGTGCCAGCAGACTCCAGCAGGGTGTGGGCTACACCTTC.